Presented here are 18 T cell receptor beta chains from one specimen sequenced in a study of regulatory T cells in long-lasting Graves disease. The time point here: newly diagnosed GD, antithyroid drugs for less than 3 months. Isolated PBMC RNA provided the starting material for the TCR library. CDR3-region Arm-PCR and iRepertoire HTBI primers produced the TCR beta libraries. In TCRdb, the multiplex PCR reads were re-called with MiXCR into one record per CDR3 protein. The sample carries 320,000 or so distinct CDR3 sequences, roughly 18% recorded once. Specimen: peripheral blood mononuclear cells (PBMCs), collected at new diagnosis, from a patient treated with antithyroid drugs. The receptors shown here come from a female donor with Graves disease.

This clonotype occurred many times. The genes are TRBV5-1 and TRBJ2-2; TRBD2 agrees at 12 bases. After removal of 4 bases from V and 6 bases from J, the junction contained 10 bases not matched to a gene. Germline loops: CDR1 SGHRS, CDR2 YFSETQ. The CDR3 covers 17 residues. The CDR3 bases are TGCGCCAGCAGCGCACTAGCGGGAGGCCCCACTGCCGGGGAGCTGTTTTTT. This codes for CASSALAGGPTAGELFF.

About this clonotype: This could be a read error, since a much larger clone is one nucleotide away. This sequence joins TRBV6-2 or TRBV6-3 and TRBJ2-7, with 11 bases matching TRBD1. Germline lookup yields CDR1 MNHEY and CDR2 SVGEGT. The CDR3 runs to 14 residues. V lost 7 bases and J lost 7; bases outside the gene matches: 9. Here the CDR3 reads CASTRDRGGGEQYF. In DNA, the CDR3 is TGTGCCAGCACCAGGGACAGGGGGGGCGGGGAGCAGTACTTC.

Remarks on this clonotype: A read error may explain this, as a much larger clone is one base away. The rearrangement links TRBV5-1 to TRBJ1-4; D not certain. The CDR3 contains 15 residues. Per germline, CDR1 SGHRS and CDR2 YFSETQ. The CDR3 DNA is TGCGCCAGCAGGCCAGACTTTGCAACTAATGAAAAACTGGTTTTT. Translating gives CASRPDFATNEKLVF.

Comment on this clonotype: Since a much larger clone is just one base distant, this may be a read error. The chain employs TRBV4-2 and TRBJ2-7; TRBD2 matches 8 bases. With V trimmed by 4 bases and J by 6 bases, 5 bases remained unmatched. CDR3 length: 13 amino acids. Germline lookup yields CDR1 LGHNA and CDR2 YNFKEQ. Here the CDR3 reads CASSRLAWLEQYF. DNA for the CDR3: TGTGCCAGCAGCCGACTAGCGTGGCTCGAGCAGTACTTC.

In its sample, this clonotype was seen many times. The chain couples TRBV5-1 to TRBJ2-1; 7 bases line up with TRBD2. This CDR3 has 13 amino acids. Germline lookup yields CDR1 SGHRS and CDR2 YFSETQ. The V gene end was trimmed by 0 bases and the J gene end by 9 bases; junction bases not matched to a gene: 3. DNA for the CDR3: TGCGCCAGCAGCTTGGGCGGGAGTGGTGAGCAGTTCTTC. Its protein product is CASSLGGSGEQFF. Full variable domain (remainder filled in from reference TRBV5-1 and TRBJ2-1): KAGVTQTPRYLIKTRGQQVTLSCSPISGHRSVSWYQQTPGQGLQFLFEYFSETQRNKGNFPGRFSGRQFSNSRSEMNVSTLELGDSALYLCASSLGGSGEQFFGPGTRLTVL.

This clonotype came up many times. The J gene is TRBJ2-7, the V gene TRBV30, with TRBD2 matching over 9 bases. The germline V gene encodes CDR1 GTSNPN and CDR2 SVGIG (reference sequence). There are 14 residues in the CDR3. The J segment lost 7 bases and the V segment lost 0 bases, leaving 7 bases of the junction unmatched. The CDR3 DNA reads TGTGCCTGGAGTGTAATAGCGGGAGTCGGAGAGCAGTACTTC. Translated: CAWSVIAGVGEQYF. The entire variable domain, with the rest obtained from reference TRBV30 and TRBJ2-7, is as follows: SQTIHQWPATLVQPVGSPLSLECTVEGTSNPNLYWYRQAAGRGLQLLFYSVGIGQISSEVPQNLSASRPQDRQFILSSKKLLLSDSGFYLCAWSVIAGVGEQYFGPGTRLTVT.

A remark on this clonotype: At one boundary the junction diverges from the germline segment, which might be a read error. The V call is TRBV6-5, the J call TRBJ2-1; 15 positions agree with TRBD2. Per the germline V gene, CDR1 is MNHEY and CDR2 is SVGAGI. The CDR3 extends over 18 amino acids. The CDR3 sequence: CAGSYSGLAGGSYNEQFF. DNA of the CDR3: TGTGCCGGCAGTTACTCGGGACTAGCGGGAGGCTCCTACAATGAGCAGTTCTTC.

The V and J genes are TRBV12-3 or TRBV12-4 and TRBJ2-3; D may correspond to TRBD1 or TRBD2 (5 bases each). This CDR3 is 15 amino acids long. Trimming left V 5 bases short and J 0 bases short, with 12 bases between. CDR3 DNA sequence: TGTGCCAGCAGTCTACACGGGGACAGCACAGATACGCAGTATTTT. It codes for CASSLHGDSTDTQYF.

Many counts were recorded for this clonotype. This chain connects TRBV14 to TRBJ2-1; 13 nucleotides agree with TRBD2. Germline values: CDR1 SGHDN, CDR2 FVKESK. The CDR3 consists of 17 residues. With V trimmed by 3 bases and J by 7 bases, 9 bases remained unmatched. DNA for the CDR3: TGTGCCAGCAGCCAGTTAACTAGCGGGAGGGCATGGAATGAGCAGTTCTTC. As protein: CASSQLTSGRAWNEQFF.

This clonotype was seen many times. The V call is TRBV4-2, the J call TRBJ1-2; TRBD1 is a possible D gene (6 bases). V was pared by 1 base and J by 8 bases, with 11 bases between. The germline V gene encodes CDR1 LGHNA and CDR2 YNFKEQ. This CDR3 is 13 amino acids long. For the CDR3, the DNA is TGTGCCAGCAGCCAAGGGGGGGCGCAGGGCTACACCTTC. As protein: CASSQGGAQGYTF.

Worth noting for this clonotype: This could be a read error, since a much larger clone is one nucleotide away. The final CDR3 position lacks the conserved phenylalanine or tryptophan, pointing to a likely read error. The gene calls are TRBV20-1 and TRBJ2-5, with 8 bases fitting TRBD2. From germline, CDR1 is DFQATT and CDR2 SNEGSKA (reference sequence). Trimming removed 5 bases from V and 4 bases from J; junction bases left unmatched: 6. The CDR3 runs 13 residues. The CDR3 bases are TGCAGTGCTTTCGGACTAGCCGGAGAGACCCAGTACGTC. As protein: CSAFGLAGETQYV.

This clonotype was picked up many times. The genes are TRBV6-5 and TRBJ2-7, with 11 nucleotides matching TRBD1. Looked up from germline, CDR1 is MNHEY and CDR2 is SVGAGI. The CDR3 length is 16 residues. Trimming removed 2 bases from V and 5 bases from J; junction bases left unmatched: 8. The CDR3 region is CASSYLGQGARHEQYF. For the CDR3, the DNA is TGTGCCAGCAGTTACCTTGGACAGGGGGCGCGGCACGAGCAGTACTTC.

This clonotype was seen ten or more times. This chain links TRBV7-3 with TRBJ1-2; 8 bases agree with TRBD1. J gave up 6 bases and V 6 bases, and 6 bases lay outside the gene matches. The CDR3 runs 13 residues. Looked up from germline, CDR1 is SGHTA and CDR2 is FQGTGA. The CDR3 nucleotides are TGTGCCAGCAGTTCGGACAGGGAAGATGGCTACACCTTC. It yields the protein CASSSDREDGYTF.

The sample holds a few counts of this clonotype. This chain connects TRBV20-1 to TRBJ2-1; 10 bases are a match to TRBD1. The V and J ends lost 3 bases and 5 bases, in that order; junction bases with no gene match: 4. Germline loops: CDR1 DFQATT, CDR2 SNEGSKA (reference sequence). The CDR3 runs 14 residues. CDR3 region: CSARWGTGDNEQFF. In nucleotides, the CDR3 is TGCAGTGCTAGGTGGGGGACAGGGGACAATGAGCAGTTCTTC.

This clonotype came up many times. The rearrangement joins TRBV27 to TRBJ2-1; 7 bases agree with TRBD2. Unmatched junction bases numbered 5, after V lost 3 bases and J lost 3 bases. Germline CDR1 reads MNHEY; CDR2 reads SMNVEV (reference sequence). CDR3 length: 15 residues. CDR3 nucleotides: TGTGCCAGCAGTTTCCTACTAGCGCACTACAATGAGCAGTTCTTC. Protein sequence: CASSFLLAHYNEQFF.

The chain carries TRBV7-2 and TRBJ2-3, with a tentative D call TRBD2 (7 bases). This CDR3 region has 15 residues. The germline V gene has CDR1 SGHTA and CDR2 FQGNSA. V was clipped by 3 bases and J by 7 bases, with 17 bases between them. CDR3 bases: TGTGCCAGCAGCTTGAGCGGTGGGGGGGCCCATACGCAGTATTTT. Translated: CASSLSGGGAHTQYF.

This clonotype has a count of ten or more. Here the CDR3 reads CASSFVSASQTQYF. The CDR3 DNA sequence: TGTGCCAGCAGTTTTGTGTCGGCTTCCCAGACCCAGTACTTC. The chain employs TRBV28 and TRBJ2-5; D unresolved. Trimming removed 3 bases at V and 6 bases at J, with 14 bases between. This CDR3 has 14 amino acids. CDR1 and CDR2 (germline): MDHEN, SYDVKM. Full variable domain (missing parts from reference TRBV28 and TRBJ2-5): DVKVTQSSRYLVKRTGEKVFLECVQDMDHENMFWYRQDPGLGLRLIYFSYDVKMKEKGDIPEGYSVSREKKERFSLILESASTNQTSMYLCASSFVSASQTQYFGPGTRLLVL.

In its sample, this clonotype was seen many times. CDR3 loop: CASRGLDTGGIEKLFF. Here the CDR3 DNA reads TGTGCCAGCAGGGGGTTGGACACAGGGGGCATTGAAAAACTGTTTTTT. The rearrangement links TRBV28 to TRBJ1-4; 9 nucleotides agree with TRBD1. J lost 7 bases, V lost 6 bases, and 12 bases had no gene match. The V gene's germline CDR1 is MDHEN and CDR2 SYDVKM. The CDR3 extends over 16 amino acids.